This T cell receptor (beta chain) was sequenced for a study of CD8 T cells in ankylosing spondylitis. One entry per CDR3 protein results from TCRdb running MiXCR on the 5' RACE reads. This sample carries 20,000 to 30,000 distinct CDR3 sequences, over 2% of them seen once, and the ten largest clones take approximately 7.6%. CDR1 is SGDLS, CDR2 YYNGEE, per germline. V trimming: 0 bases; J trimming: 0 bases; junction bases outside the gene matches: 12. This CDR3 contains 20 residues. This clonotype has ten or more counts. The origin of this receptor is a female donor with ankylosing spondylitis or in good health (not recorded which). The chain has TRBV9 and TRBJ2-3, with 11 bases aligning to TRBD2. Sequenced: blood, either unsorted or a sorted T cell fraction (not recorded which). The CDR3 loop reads CASSVGWLAGGLSSTDTQYF. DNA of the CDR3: TGTGCCAGCAGCGTAGGTTGGCTAGCGGGAGGTCTATCGAGCACAGATACGCAGTATTTT.